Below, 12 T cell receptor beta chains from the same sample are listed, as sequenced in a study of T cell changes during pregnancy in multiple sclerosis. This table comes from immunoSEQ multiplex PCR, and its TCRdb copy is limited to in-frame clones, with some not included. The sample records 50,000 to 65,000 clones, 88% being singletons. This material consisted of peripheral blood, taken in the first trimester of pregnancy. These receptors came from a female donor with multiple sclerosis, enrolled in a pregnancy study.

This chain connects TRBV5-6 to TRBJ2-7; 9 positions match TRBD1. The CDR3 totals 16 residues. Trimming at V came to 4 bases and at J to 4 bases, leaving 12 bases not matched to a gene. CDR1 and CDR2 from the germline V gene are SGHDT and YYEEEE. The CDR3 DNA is TGTGCCAGCAGCCTCGACATCGGACAGGGGATATACGAGCAGTACTTC. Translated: CASSLDIGQGIYEQYF.

This CDR3 reads CASSEGGRLKAYEQYF. DNA of the CDR3: TGTGCCAGCAGTGAGGGGGGGCGGTTAAAAGCCTACGAGCAGTACTTC. The chain couples TRBV2 to TRBJ2-7; D is perhaps TRBD2 (7 bases). The CDR3 loop spans 16 amino acids. Germline V gene sequence: CDR1 SNHLY, CDR2 FYNNEI. The V end was cut by 3 bases, the J end by 2 bases, with 17 bases between. Using reference TRBV2 and TRBJ2-7 for the parts outside the CDR3, the full variable domain is EPEVTQTPSHQVTQMGQEVILRCVPISNHLYFYWYRQILGQKVEFLVSFYNNEISEKSEIFDDQFSVERPDGSNFTLKIRSTKLEDSAMYFCASSEGGRLKAYEQYFGPGTRLTVT.

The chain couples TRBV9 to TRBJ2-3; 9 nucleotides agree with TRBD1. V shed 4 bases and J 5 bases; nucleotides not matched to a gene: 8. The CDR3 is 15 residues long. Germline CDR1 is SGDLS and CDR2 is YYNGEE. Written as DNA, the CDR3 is TGTGCCAGCAGCCGAGGGACAGGGAGGGGAGATACGCAGTATTTT. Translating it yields CASSRGTGRGDTQYF. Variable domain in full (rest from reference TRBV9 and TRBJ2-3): DSGVTQTPKHLITATGQRVTLRCSPRSGDLSVYWYQQSLDQGLQFLIQYYNGEERAKGNILERFSAQQFPDLHSELNLSSLELGDSALYFCASSRGTGRGDTQYFGPGTRLTVL.

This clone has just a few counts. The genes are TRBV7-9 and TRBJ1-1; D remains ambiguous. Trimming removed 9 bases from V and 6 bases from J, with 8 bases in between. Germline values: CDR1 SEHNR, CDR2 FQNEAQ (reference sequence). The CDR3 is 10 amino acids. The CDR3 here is CASSRSEAFF. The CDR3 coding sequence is TGTGCCAGTAGCCGGTCTGAAGCTTTCTTT.

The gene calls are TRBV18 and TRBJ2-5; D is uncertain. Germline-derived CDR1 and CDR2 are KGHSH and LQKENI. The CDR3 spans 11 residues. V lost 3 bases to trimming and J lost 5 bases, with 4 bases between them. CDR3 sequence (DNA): TGTGCCAGCTCACCGGGCGAGACCCAGTACTTC. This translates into CASSPGETQYF.

CDR3 DNA: TGTGCCAGCAGCTTAGGGGGCACAGGGAGCATGGGTGAAGCTTTCTTT. Its translation: CASSLGGTGSMGEAFF. The J gene is TRBJ1-1, the V gene TRBV7-6; D perhaps matches TRBD1 (6 bases). This CDR3 is 16 amino acids long. Deletions cut 1 base from V and 7 bases from J, with 19 bases between. The germline CDR1 and CDR2 sequences are SGHVS and FNYEAQ.

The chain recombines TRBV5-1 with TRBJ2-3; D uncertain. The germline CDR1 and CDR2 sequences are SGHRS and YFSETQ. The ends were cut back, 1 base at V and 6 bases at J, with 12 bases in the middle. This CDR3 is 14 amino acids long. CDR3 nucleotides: TGCGCCAGCAGCTTGTTAGCCGTTGGGGATACGCAGTATTTT. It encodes CASSLLAVGDTQYF.

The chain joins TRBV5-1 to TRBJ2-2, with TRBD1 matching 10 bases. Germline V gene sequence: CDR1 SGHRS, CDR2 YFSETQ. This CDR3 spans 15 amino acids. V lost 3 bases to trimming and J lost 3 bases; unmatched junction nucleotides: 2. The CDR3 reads CASSSGTGDTGELFF. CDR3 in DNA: TGCGCCAGCAGCTCGGGGACAGGGGACACCGGGGAGCTGTTTTTT.

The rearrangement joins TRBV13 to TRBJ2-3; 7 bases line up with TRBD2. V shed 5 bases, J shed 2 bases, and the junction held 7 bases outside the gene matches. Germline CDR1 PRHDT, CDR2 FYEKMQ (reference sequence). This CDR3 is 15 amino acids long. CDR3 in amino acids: CASSPQREYTDTQYF. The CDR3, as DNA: TGTGCCAGCAGCCCGCAGCGGGAATACACAGATACGCAGTATTTT.

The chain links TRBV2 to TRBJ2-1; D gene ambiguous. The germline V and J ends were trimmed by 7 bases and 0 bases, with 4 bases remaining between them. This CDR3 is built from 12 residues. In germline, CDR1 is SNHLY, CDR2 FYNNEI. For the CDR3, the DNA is TGTGCCAGCACTTTCTCCTACAATGAGCAGTTCTTC. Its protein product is CASTFSYNEQFF.

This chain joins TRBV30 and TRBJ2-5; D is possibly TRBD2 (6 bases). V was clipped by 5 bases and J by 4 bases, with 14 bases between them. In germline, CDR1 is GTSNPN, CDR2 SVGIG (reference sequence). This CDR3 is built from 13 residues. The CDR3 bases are TGTGCCTGGGGAGGACTACGGGTAGAGACCCAGTACTTC. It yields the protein CAWGGLRVETQYF.

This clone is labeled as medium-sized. CDR3 residues: CASSDGTSGIDEQFF. CDR3 bases: TGTGCCAGCAGTGACGGGACTAGCGGGATCGATGAGCAGTTCTTC. The V and J genes are TRBV6-4 and TRBJ2-1; 13 nucleotides agree with TRBD2. Unmatched junction bases numbered 3, after V lost 2 bases and J lost 8 bases. CDR3 length: 15 amino acids. Germline loops: CDR1 MRHNA, CDR2 SNTAGT.